This entry is about one TCR beta chain. Per the study methods: Reference gene primer amplification in the assay estimated nucleated cell counts. The repertoire was sequenced with immunoSEQ multiplex PCR; TCRdb's copy has only in-frame clones and lacks some. The DNA gave D and trimming, while V, J and clone size come from that table. The table lists 20,000 to 30,000 clones, roughly 83% of them singletons. This CDR3 region has 14 residues. The V and J ends lost 4 bases and 9 bases respectively, with 18 bases between them. Germline CDR1 reads MDHEN; CDR2 reads SYDVKM. The source of the sample is a study of blood T cell repertoires in COVID-19. Study information: Spain, Italy and the United States supplied samples that represented acute and convalescent COVID-19. PBMCs, B-cell-depleted T cells, or T cells were the source of the cDNA or gDNA that made up the material.

The chain carries TRBV28 and TRBJ1-1; TRBD1 might be the D (5 bases). The sequence came from a human donor in a cohort sampled during active COVID-19. The sequenced sample consisted of peripheral blood. The CDR3 is CASSSTGAGGKAFF. The CDR3 bases are TGTGCCAGCAGTTCCACAGGTGCGGGGGGAAAAGCTTTCTTT. Combining the CDR3 with reference TRBV28 and TRBJ1-1 gives the whole variable domain DVKVTQSSRYLVKRTGEKVFLECVQDMDHENMFWYRQDPGLGLRLIYFSYDVKMKEKGDIPEGYSVSREKKERFSLILESASTNQTSMYLCASSSTGAGGKAFFGQGTRLTVV.